The clone carrying this T cell receptor (beta chain) was recorded a few times. Its antigen is not identified. This sample was taken from a study of glioma-infiltrating T cells. Losses at the gene ends were 6 bases for V and 8 bases for J; bases not matched to a gene: 11. Germline V gives CDR1 MNHEY, CDR2 SVGEGT. The CDR3 is 15 residues long. Study-wide findings and caveats: Non-neoplastic patients had below-expected tissue-blood divergence, while all gliomas exceeded expectation. Very few CDR3 sequences were shared between tissue and blood.

The iRepertoire nested amplicon-rescue multiplex PCR amplified TCR alpha and beta CDR3s from RNA. One-step reverse transcription and amplification started from roughly 100-400 ng of tissue mRNA or PBMC total RNA. MiXCR was run by TCRdb on the multiplex PCR reads, yielding one entry per CDR3 protein. The sample includes 90,000 to 100,000 distinct CDR3 sequences, roughly 37% of them seen just once. The chain links TRBV6-2 or TRBV6-3 to TRBJ2-1; 9 bases are shared with TRBD1. The TCR sequence derives from a human donor with low-grade glioma or glioblastoma, undergoing nonglioma brain surgery, or in good health (not recorded which). The sample consisted of glioma tissue, nonneoplastic brain tissue, or PBMCs (not recorded which). DNA for the CDR3: TGTGCCAGCAGCCAACTGCCGGGACAGGGCTATGAGCAGTTCTTC. It translates to CASSQLPGQGYEQFF.